This T cell receptor beta chain was identified during a study of T cell responses to AZD1222 COVID-19 vaccine. TCRdb keeps only in-frame clones here, not all; method: immunoSEQ multiplex PCR. Among around 100,000 clones listed, nearly 90% were seen once. Regarding this clone: Its antigen is still unknown.

This CDR3 spans 12 amino acids. Germline V CDR1 and CDR2: LNHDA, SQIVND (reference sequence). The V and J ends lost 9 bases and 3 bases respectively, with 11 bases between them. Study conclusions and caveats: Increases in Spike-specific TCR breadth and depth were seen after two AZD1222 doses. At baseline, seropositivity was found in only six or seven AZD1222 recipients.

The input for sequencing was peripheral blood, taken 28 days after the second AZD1222 dose. J is TRBJ1-2 and V is TRBV19, with D hard to call. This clonotype was sampled from an adult who received the AZD1222 COVID-19 vaccine. CDR3 in amino acids: CASQQPDYGYTF. In DNA form, the CDR3 reads TGTGCCAGCCAACAGCCAGACTATGGCTACACCTTC.